The sample holds many counts of the clone carrying this T cell receptor beta chain. Its antigen is still unknown. Indicated time point: persistent/refractory GD, antithyroid drugs over 5 years with positive TRAb. Construction of the TCR library relied on RNA isolated from PBMCs. Graves' disease diagnoses used American Thyroid Association guidelines. The sample is drawn from a study of regulatory T cells in long-lasting Graves disease. Whole-study context: Graves' disease counted as persistent after over 5 years of antithyroid drugs with positive TSH receptor antibodies.

V shed 5 bases and J 5 bases; nucleotides not matched to a gene: 7. The CDR3 consists of 14 residues. For TCR beta, libraries came from iRepertoire HTBI primers and Arm-PCR of CDR3 regions. TCRdb re-called the multiplex PCR reads through MiXCR, storing one row per CDR3 protein. The repertoire has 350,000 to 450,000 distinct CDR3 sequences, about 20% of them found once; the top ten carry less than 25%. Study outcomes and limitations: A reduction in accuracy may have resulted from the small sample size.

The sequencing used peripheral blood mononuclear cells (PBMCs), collected when the disease was refractory, from a patient treated with antithyroid drugs. The chain couples TRBV12-3 or TRBV12-4 to TRBJ2-5, with 8 nucleotides matching TRBD1. This TCR was sampled from a female donor with Graves disease. CDR3 region: CASSPRTGRETQYF. The DNA of the CDR3 is TGTGCCAGCAGTCCGCGGACAGGGAGGGAGACCCAGTACTTC.